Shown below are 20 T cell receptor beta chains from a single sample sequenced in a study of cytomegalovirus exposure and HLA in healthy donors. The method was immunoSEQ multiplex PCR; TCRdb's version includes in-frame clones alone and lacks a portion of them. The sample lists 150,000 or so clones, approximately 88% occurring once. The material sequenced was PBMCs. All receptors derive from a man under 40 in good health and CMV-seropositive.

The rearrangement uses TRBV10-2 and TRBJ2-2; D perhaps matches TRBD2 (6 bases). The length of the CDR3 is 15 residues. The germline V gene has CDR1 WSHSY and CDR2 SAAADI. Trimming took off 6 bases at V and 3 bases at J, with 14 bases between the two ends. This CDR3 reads CASRSTGDYTGELFF. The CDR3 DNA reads TGCGCCAGCAGGTCGACGGGAGACTACACCGGGGAGCTGTTTTTT.

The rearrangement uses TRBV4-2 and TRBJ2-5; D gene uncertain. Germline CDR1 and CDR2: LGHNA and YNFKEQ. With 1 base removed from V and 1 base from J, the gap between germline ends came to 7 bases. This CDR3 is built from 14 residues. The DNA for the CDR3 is TGTGCCAGCAGCCAAGCGACTCGCCAAGAGACCCAGTACTTC. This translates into CASSQATRQETQYF.

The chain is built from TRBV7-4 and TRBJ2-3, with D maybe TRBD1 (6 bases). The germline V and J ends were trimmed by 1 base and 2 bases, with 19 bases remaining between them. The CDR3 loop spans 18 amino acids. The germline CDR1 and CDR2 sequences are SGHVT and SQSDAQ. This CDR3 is CASSLVGCDRPLTDTQYF. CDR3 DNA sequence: TGTGCCAGCAGCTTAGTTGGATGCGACAGGCCACTCACAGATACGCAGTATTTT.

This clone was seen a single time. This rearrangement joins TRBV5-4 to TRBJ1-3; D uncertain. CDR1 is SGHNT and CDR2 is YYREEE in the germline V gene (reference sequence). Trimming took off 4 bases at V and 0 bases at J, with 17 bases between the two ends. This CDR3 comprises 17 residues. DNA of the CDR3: TGTGCCAGCAGCAACCCTCTGGCACGGGGCTCTGGAAACACCATATATTTT. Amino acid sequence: CASSNPLARGSGNTIYF.

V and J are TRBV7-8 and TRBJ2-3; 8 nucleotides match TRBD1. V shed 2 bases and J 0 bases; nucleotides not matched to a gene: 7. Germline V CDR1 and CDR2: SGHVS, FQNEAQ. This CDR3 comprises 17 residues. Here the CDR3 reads CASSLIPGQDSTDTQYF. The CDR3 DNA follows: TGTGCCAGCAGCTTAATCCCGGGACAGGATAGCACAGATACGCAGTATTTT.

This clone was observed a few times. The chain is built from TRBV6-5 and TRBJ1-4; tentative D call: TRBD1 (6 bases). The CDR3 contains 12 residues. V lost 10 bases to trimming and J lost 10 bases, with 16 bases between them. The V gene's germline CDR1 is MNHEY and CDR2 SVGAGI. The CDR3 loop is CATMGIGGKLFF. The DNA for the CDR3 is TGTGCCACTATGGGGATAGGGGGAAAACTGTTTTTT.

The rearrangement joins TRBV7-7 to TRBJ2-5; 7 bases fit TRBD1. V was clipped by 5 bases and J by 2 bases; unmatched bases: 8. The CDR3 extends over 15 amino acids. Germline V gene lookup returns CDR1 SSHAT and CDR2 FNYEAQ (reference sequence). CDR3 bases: TGTGCCAGCAGCCAAACAGGACAGGCTCAAGAGACCCAGTACTTC. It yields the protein CASSQTGQAQETQYF. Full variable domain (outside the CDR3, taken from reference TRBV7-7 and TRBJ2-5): GAGVSQSPRYKVTKRGQDVTLRCDPISSHATLYWYQQALGQGPEFLTYFNYEAQPDKSGLPSDRFSAERPEGSISTLTIQRTEQRDSAMYRCASSQTGQAQETQYFGPGTRLLVL.

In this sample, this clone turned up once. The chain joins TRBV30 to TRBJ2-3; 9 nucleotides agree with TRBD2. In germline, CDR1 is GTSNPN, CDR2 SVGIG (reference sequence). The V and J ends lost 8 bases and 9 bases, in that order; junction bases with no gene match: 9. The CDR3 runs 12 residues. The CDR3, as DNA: TGTGCCACCGTTTTAGCGGGAGACACGCAGTATTTT. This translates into CATVLAGDTQYF.

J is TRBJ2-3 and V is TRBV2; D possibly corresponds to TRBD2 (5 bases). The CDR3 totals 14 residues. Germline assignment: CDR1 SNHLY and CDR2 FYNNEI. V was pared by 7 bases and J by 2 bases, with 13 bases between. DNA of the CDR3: TGTGCCAGCAAAGAGCCCGGGAACACAGATACGCAGTATTTT. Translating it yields CASKEPGNTDTQYF.

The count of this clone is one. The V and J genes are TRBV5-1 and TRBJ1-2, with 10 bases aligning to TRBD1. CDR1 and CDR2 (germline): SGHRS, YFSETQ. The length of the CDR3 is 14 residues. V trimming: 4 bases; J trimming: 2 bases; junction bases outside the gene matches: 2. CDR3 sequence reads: CASSPDRGNYGYTF. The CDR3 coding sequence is TGCGCCAGCAGCCCGGACAGGGGGAACTATGGCTACACCTTC.

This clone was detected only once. The CDR3 protein is CASSATGSQETQYF. The CDR3 bases are TGTGCCAGCAGCGCCACAGGGAGTCAAGAGACCCAGTACTTC. The chain joins TRBV9 to TRBJ2-5; the D gene is possibly TRBD1 (6 bases). The CDR3 covers 14 residues. Germline V lookup: CDR1 SGDLS, CDR2 YYNGEE. The V end lost 3 bases, the J end lost 2 bases, and 11 bases lay between the germline ends.

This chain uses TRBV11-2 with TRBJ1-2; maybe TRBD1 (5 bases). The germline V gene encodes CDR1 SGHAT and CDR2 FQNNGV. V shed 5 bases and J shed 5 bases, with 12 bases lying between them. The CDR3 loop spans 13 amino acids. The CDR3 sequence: CASSPLRGYGYTF. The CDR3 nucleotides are TGTGCCAGCAGCCCCCTTAGGGGATATGGCTACACCTTC.

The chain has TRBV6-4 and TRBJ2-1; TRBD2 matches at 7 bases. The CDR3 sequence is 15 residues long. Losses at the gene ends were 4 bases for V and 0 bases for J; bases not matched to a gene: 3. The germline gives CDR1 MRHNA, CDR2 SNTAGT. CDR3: CASSGGGSSYNEQFF. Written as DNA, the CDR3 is TGTGCCAGCAGTGGGGGGGGGAGCTCCTACAATGAGCAGTTCTTC.

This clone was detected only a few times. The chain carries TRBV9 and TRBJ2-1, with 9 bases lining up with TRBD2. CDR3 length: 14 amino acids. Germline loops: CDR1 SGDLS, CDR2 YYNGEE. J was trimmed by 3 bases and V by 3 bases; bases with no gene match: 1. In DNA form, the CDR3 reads TGTGCCAGCAGCGCTAGCGGGAACTACAATGAGCAGTTCTTC. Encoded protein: CASSASGNYNEQFF.

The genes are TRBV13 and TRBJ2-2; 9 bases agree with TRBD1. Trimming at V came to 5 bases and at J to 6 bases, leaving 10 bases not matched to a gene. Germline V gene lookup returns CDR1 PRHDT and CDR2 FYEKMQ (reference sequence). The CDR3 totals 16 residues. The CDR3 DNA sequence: TGTGCCAGCAGCGCCCGGGACAGGGTTCAACCCGGGGAGCTGTTTTTT. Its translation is CASSARDRVQPGELFF.

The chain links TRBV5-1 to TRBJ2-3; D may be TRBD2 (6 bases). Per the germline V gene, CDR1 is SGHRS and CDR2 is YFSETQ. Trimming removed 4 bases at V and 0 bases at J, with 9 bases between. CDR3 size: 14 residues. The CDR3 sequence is CASSPGGSTDTQYF. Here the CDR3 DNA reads TGCGCCAGCAGCCCCGGGGGTAGCACAGATACGCAGTATTTT.

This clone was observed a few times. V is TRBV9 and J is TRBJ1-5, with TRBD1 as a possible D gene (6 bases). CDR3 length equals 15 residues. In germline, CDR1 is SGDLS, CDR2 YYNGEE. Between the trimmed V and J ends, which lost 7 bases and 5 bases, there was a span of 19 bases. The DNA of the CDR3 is TGTGCCAGCGGACCAGGGACGGCAGGGGATCAGCCCCAGCATTTT. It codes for CASGPGTAGDQPQHF.

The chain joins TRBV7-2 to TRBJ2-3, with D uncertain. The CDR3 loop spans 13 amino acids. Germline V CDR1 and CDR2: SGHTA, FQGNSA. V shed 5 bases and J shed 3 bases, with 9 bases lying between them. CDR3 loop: CASSPTYTDTQYF. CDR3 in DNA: TGTGCCAGCAGCCCCACCTATACAGATACGCAGTATTTT.

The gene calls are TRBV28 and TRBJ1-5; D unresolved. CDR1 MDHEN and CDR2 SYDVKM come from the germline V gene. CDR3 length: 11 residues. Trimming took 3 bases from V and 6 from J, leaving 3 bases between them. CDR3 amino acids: CASSFSQPQHF. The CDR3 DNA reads TGTGCCAGCAGTTTCAGTCAGCCCCAGCATTTT.

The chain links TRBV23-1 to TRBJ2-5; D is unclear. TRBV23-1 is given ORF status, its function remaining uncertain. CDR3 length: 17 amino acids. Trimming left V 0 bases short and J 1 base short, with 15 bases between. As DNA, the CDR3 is TGCGCCAGCAGTCAATCTGGTAATCGGTTACGCCAAGAGACCCAGTACTTC. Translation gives CASSQSGNRLRQETQYF.